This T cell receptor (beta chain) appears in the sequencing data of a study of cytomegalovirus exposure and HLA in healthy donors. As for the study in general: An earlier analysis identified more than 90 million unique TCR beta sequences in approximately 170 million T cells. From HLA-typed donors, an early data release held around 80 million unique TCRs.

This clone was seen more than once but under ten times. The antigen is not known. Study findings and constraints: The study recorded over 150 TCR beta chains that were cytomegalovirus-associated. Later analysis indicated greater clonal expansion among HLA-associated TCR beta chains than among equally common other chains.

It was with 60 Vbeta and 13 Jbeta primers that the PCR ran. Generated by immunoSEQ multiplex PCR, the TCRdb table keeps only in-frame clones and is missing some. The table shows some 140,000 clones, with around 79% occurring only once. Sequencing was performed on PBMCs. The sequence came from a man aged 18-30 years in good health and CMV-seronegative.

For the CDR3, the DNA is TGTGCCAGCAGTTTATTGGGACACCTTGCCACTGAAGCTTTCTTT. Its translation: CASSLLGHLATEAFF. The chain is built from TRBV28 and TRBJ1-1; D possibly corresponds to TRBD1 (6 bases). The CDR3 length is 15 residues. Germline lookup yields CDR1 MDHEN and CDR2 SYDVKM. Trimming removed 1 base from V and 4 bases from J, with 13 bases in between. Variable domain in full (rest from reference TRBV28 and TRBJ1-1): DVKVTQSSRYLVKRTGEKVFLECVQDMDHENMFWYRQDPGLGLRLIYFSYDVKMKEKGDIPEGYSVSREKKERFSLILESASTNQTSMYLCASSLLGHLATEAFFGQGTRLTVV.